The 31 T cell receptor beta chains reported below all come from one sample, sequenced in a study of multiple sclerosis patients with progressive multifocal leukoencephalopathy (dated by TCRdb to about 2019). The library was obtained by the immunoSEQ multiplex PCR assay. TCRdb's version of the immuneACCESS table is confined to in-frame rearrangements and falls short of the full clone set. An unresolved V gene accounts for under half of the shortfall where checked; the remainder is of unknown origin. The sample table contains roughly 30,000 clones; only one count was recorded for more than 75% of them. Jointly, the top ten make up over 0.95% of the sample. This specimen's time point label, per the study, means: before natalizumab initiation. Input material: PBMCs. These TCRs come from a human donor with multiple sclerosis.

The chain has TRBV27 and TRBJ2-6; possibly TRBD1 for D (5 bases). The CDR3 is made up of 19 amino acids. Germline CDR1 is MNHEY and CDR2 is SMNVEV (reference sequence). V shed 3 bases and J shed 0 bases, with 18 bases lying between them. This CDR3 reads CASSFLSGRAYSGANVLTF. CDR3 DNA sequence: TGTGCCAGCAGTTTTCTCTCCGGCAGGGCCTACTCTGGGGCCAACGTCCTGACTTTC.

This chain uses TRBV7-2 with TRBJ2-3; D gene uncertain. The CDR3 covers 14 residues. The V and J ends lost 0 bases and 1 base respectively, with 5 bases between them. From germline, CDR1 is SGHTA and CDR2 FQGNSA. The CDR3 nucleotides are TGTGCCAGCAGCTTAGCGCTGGGCACAGATACGCAGTATTTT. It codes for CASSLALGTDTQYF.

The chain carries TRBV6-5 and TRBJ2-2; D might be TRBD2 (6 bases). V was trimmed by 0 bases and J by 7 bases, leaving 12 bases between them. The CDR3 totals 15 residues. Germline lookup yields CDR1 MNHEY and CDR2 SVGAGI. CDR3 region: CASSYSVGGNGELFF. The CDR3, as DNA: TGTGCCAGCAGTTACTCGGTCGGGGGTAACGGGGAGCTGTTTTTT.

A single count supports this clone. This chain connects TRBV6-1 to TRBJ1-5; D is uncertain. Between the trimmed V and J ends, which lost 4 bases and 9 bases, there was a span of 4 bases. This CDR3 spans 10 amino acids. In germline, CDR1 is MNHNS, CDR2 SASEGT. In DNA, the CDR3 is TGTGCCAGCAGTGTACGGCCCCAGCATTTT. Its protein is CASSVRPQHF.

The chain carries TRBV7-6 and TRBJ2-3; D unclear. Trimming left V 2 bases short and J 6 bases short, with 6 bases between. Germline CDR1 reads SGHVS; CDR2 reads FNYEAQ. CDR3 length: 12 amino acids. CDR3 residues: CASSLTQDTQYF. For the CDR3, the DNA is TGTGCCAGCAGCTTAACGCAGGATACGCAGTATTTT.

The CDR3: CASSFGVSEAFF. The CDR3 DNA follows: TGTGCCAGCAGTTTCGGTGTATCTGAAGCTTTCTTT. The V gene is TRBV28, the J gene TRBJ1-1; D is uncertain. CDR3 size: 12 residues. The V gene lost 3 bases and the J gene lost 6 bases, with 8 bases spanning the gap. In germline, CDR1 is MDHEN, CDR2 SYDVKM.

The chain is built from TRBV6-1 and TRBJ1-2; no firm D call. Germline V gene lookup returns CDR1 MNHNS and CDR2 SASEGT. The CDR3 is made up of 11 amino acids. V was shortened by 1 base and J by 12 bases, with 9 bases between the two germline ends. DNA for the CDR3: TGTGCCAGCAGTGAAGTACGGACGAACACCTTC. Translated: CASSEVRTNTF.

V and J are TRBV28 and TRBJ1-6, with a weak D call TRBD1 (5 bases). The CDR3 has 16 residues. Trimming left V 5 bases short and J 6 bases short, with 17 bases between. Germline lookup yields CDR1 MDHEN and CDR2 SYDVKM. CDR3 coding DNA: TGTGCCAGCAGTCGTATCCCCCAGGGTGTTAATTCACCCCTCCACTTT. It encodes CASSRIPQGVNSPLHF.

J is TRBJ2-5 and V is TRBV7-2, with D possibly being TRBD2 (6 bases). The CDR3 has 16 residues. The V and J ends lost 3 bases and 1 base respectively, with 15 bases between them. Looked up from germline, CDR1 is SGHTA and CDR2 is FQGNSA. CDR3 coding DNA: TGTGCCAGCAGCTTCGGAGGGAGAACTTTCCAAGAGACCCAGTACTTC. This translates into CASSFGGRTFQETQYF.

The sample holds one count of this clone. This rearrangement joins TRBV25-1 to TRBJ1-2; 9 bases are shared with TRBD1. Germline CDR1 reads MGHDK; CDR2 reads SYGVNS. The CDR3 has 14 amino acids. The V and J ends lost 5 bases and 1 base, in that order; junction bases with no gene match: 2. The CDR3 is CASSLGQGNYGYTF. The CDR3 region has the DNA TGTGCCAGCAGTTTGGGACAGGGTAACTATGGCTACACCTTC.

This sequence joins TRBV29-1 and TRBJ2-1; 7 nucleotides agree with TRBD2. This CDR3 comprises 13 residues. V shed 8 bases and J 0 bases; nucleotides not matched to a gene: 4. CDR1 is SQVTM, CDR2 ANQGSEA, per germline. This CDR3 is CSCGGISYNEQFF. The CDR3 nucleotides read TGCAGCTGCGGGGGAATCTCCTACAATGAGCAGTTCTTC.

The chain carries TRBV6-5 and TRBJ2-7, with TRBD1 matching over 10 bases. CDR1 is MNHEY and CDR2 is SVGAGI in the germline V gene. Trimming cost V 4 bases and J 3 bases; bases outside gene matches: 6. CDR3 size: 15 residues. CDR3 nucleotide sequence: TGTGCCAGCAGTTCTTGGACAGGGGGTAACTACGAGCAGTACTTC. Residues: CASSSWTGGNYEQYF.

The V call is TRBV11-3, the J call TRBJ2-5; D unresolved. V was clipped by 1 base and J by 2 bases, with 5 bases between them. This CDR3 is built from 13 residues. Germline CDR1 and CDR2: SGHNT and YENEEA. The CDR3 spells CASSLVGQETQYF. CDR3 nucleotides: TGTGCCAGCAGCTTAGTGGGACAAGAGACCCAGTACTTC.

This chain uses TRBV19 with TRBJ1-5; the D gene is possibly TRBD1 (5 bases). V shed 2 bases and J shed 0 bases, with 17 bases lying between them. The CDR3 is made up of 18 amino acids. Germline loops: CDR1 LNHDA, CDR2 SQIVND (reference sequence). DNA for the CDR3: TGTGCCAGTAGTATATCAGCAGGGCGCAAATATAGCAATCAGCCCCAGCATTTT. It codes for CASSISAGRKYSNQPQHF. Looking up the rest from reference TRBV19 and TRBJ1-5 gives the full variable domain: DGGITQSPKYLFRKEGQNVTLSCEQNLNHDAMYWYRQDPGQGLRLIYYSQIVNDFQKGDIAEGYSVSREKKESFPLTVTSAQKNPTAFYLCASSISAGRKYSNQPQHFGDGTRLSIL.

The gene calls are TRBV7-3 and TRBJ1-1, with 7 positions matching TRBD1. CDR1 is SGHTA, CDR2 FQGTGA, per germline. The V gene end was trimmed by 0 bases and the J gene end by 6 bases; junction bases not matched to a gene: 4. The CDR3 runs to 14 residues. CDR3 sequence: CASSLTGQSSEAFF. The CDR3 coding sequence is TGTGCCAGCAGCTTAACGGGACAGTCATCTGAAGCTTTCTTT.

The V call is TRBV27, the J call TRBJ1-2; TRBD1 matches 9 bases. The V segment lost 5 bases and the J segment 4 bases; nucleotides outside the gene matches: 17. The CDR3 runs to 18 residues. Germline lookup yields CDR1 MNHEY and CDR2 SMNVEV (reference sequence). The CDR3: CASSPLPGTGRSTYGYTF. CDR3 nucleotides: TGTGCCAGCAGTCCGCTTCCCGGGACAGGGAGAAGCACCTATGGCTACACCTTC.

The chain is built from TRBV30 and TRBJ1-4; possibly TRBD1 for D (5 bases). Germline CDR1 reads GTSNPN; CDR2 reads SVGIG (reference sequence). Trimming left V 5 bases short and J 6 bases short, with 13 bases between. This CDR3 is 13 amino acids long. In DNA, the CDR3 is TGTGCCTGGGCTCGGGGGTCCCATGAAAAACTGTTTTTT. It is translated as CAWARGSHEKLFF.

The chain carries TRBV19 and TRBJ1-1; possible D gene TRBD1, 5 bases. Germline CDR1 is LNHDA and CDR2 is SQIVND (reference sequence). With 5 bases removed from V and 0 bases from J, the gap between germline ends came to 16 bases. This CDR3 has 16 amino acids. Written as DNA, the CDR3 is TGTGCCAGTAGTCAAGGCAGGGAGACTCTGAACACTGAAGCTTTCTTT. It codes for CASSQGRETLNTEAFF.

This chain joins TRBV7-2 and TRBJ2-7; TRBD2 agrees at 8 bases. Losses at the gene ends were 3 bases for V and 0 bases for J; bases not matched to a gene: 4. The CDR3 sequence is 15 residues long. In germline, CDR1 is SGHTA, CDR2 FQGNSA. The CDR3 DNA reads TGTGCCAGCAGCTTTCGGGGGGGGCCCTCCTACGAGCAGTACTTC. Its protein product is CASSFRGGPSYEQYF.

The V gene is TRBV19, the J gene TRBJ1-1; D possibly corresponds to TRBD1 (5 bases). This CDR3 comprises 13 residues. The germline gives CDR1 LNHDA, CDR2 SQIVND (reference sequence). V was clipped by 6 bases and J by 0 bases, with 8 bases between them. In DNA, the CDR3 is TGTGCCAGTAGCTCAGGGTTGAACACTGAAGCTTTCTTT. It codes for CASSSGLNTEAFF.

In regard to this clone: Because the CDR3's place on the DNA is in doubt, the DNA is left out and the CDR3 is given as listed by TCRdb. The chain has TRBV19 and TRBJ1-2. The CDR3 extends over 12 residues, inclusive of both ends. Per germline, CDR1 LNHDA and CDR2 SQIVND (reference sequence). CDR3 sequence: CASTSGSYGYTF.

This chain joins TRBV10-3 and TRBJ1-2; D is unclear. This CDR3 spans 13 amino acids. The ends were cut back, 4 bases at V and 4 bases at J, with 10 bases in the middle. Germline CDR1 reads ENHRY; CDR2 reads SYGVKD. CDR3 region: CAISAAPIYGYTF. The CDR3 bases are TGTGCCATCAGTGCGGCGCCGATCTATGGCTACACCTTC.

The rearrangement uses TRBV4-1 and TRBJ1-2; tentative D call: TRBD1 (5 bases). V lost 4 bases and J lost 0, with 12 bases in between. Germline CDR1 is MGHRA and CDR2 is YSYEKL. The length of the CDR3 is 15 residues. The CDR3 sequence is CASSPTETSNYGYTF. CDR3 nucleotide sequence: TGCGCCAGCAGCCCGACAGAGACGTCTAACTATGGCTACACCTTC.

This chain links TRBV6-5 with TRBJ2-1; TRBD1 matches 9 bases. CDR1 and CDR2 from the germline V gene are MNHEY and SVGAGI. J gave up 4 bases and V 4 bases, and 5 bases lay outside the gene matches. This CDR3 comprises 15 residues. CDR3 DNA sequence: TGTGCCAGCAGTTGGGGACAGGGACTTTACAATGAGCAGTTCTTC. Translated: CASSWGQGLYNEQFF.

The V and J genes are TRBV27 and TRBJ1-6, with D unresolved. The length of the CDR3 is 14 residues. The V gene lost 2 bases and the J gene lost 7 bases, with 9 bases spanning the gap. Germline loops: CDR1 MNHEY, CDR2 SMNVEV (reference sequence). The CDR3 DNA sequence: TGTGCCAGCAGTTTAGAATTTGAGAATTCACCCCTCCACTTT. Translating gives CASSLEFENSPLHF.

The chain links TRBV6-1 to TRBJ2-3; no reliable D call. Germline V lookup: CDR1 MNHNS, CDR2 SASEGT. V was trimmed by 6 bases and J by 7 bases, leaving 8 bases between them. CDR3 size: 11 residues. The CDR3 nucleotides read TGTGCCAGCAGAGACCGAAATACGCAGTATTTT. This encodes CASRDRNTQYF.

J is TRBJ2-1 and V is TRBV18, with 7 nucleotides matching TRBD1. The V gene end was trimmed by 4 bases and the J gene end by 12 bases; junction bases not matched to a gene: 24. CDR3 length: 18 amino acids. CDR1 and CDR2 (germline): KGHSH, LQKENI. CDR3 DNA sequence: TGTGCCAGCTCACGTACACCGATGACCGGGACAGAGTCACCTGGGCAGTTCTTC. Residues: CASSRTPMTGTESPGQFF.

J is TRBJ2-1 and V is TRBV4-2; TRBD2 might be the D (7 bases). The CDR3 covers 15 residues. Germline CDR1 and CDR2: LGHNA and YNFKEQ. Trimming took off 0 bases at V and 6 bases at J, with 12 bases between the two ends. The CDR3 sequence is CASSQDEGGANEQFF. The CDR3, as DNA: TGTGCCAGCAGCCAAGATGAGGGGGGGGCCAATGAGCAGTTCTTC.

The rearrangement links TRBV6-1 to TRBJ2-1; the match to TRBD2 covers 10 bases. Germline-derived CDR1 and CDR2 are MNHNS and SASEGT. This CDR3 has 15 amino acids. Trimming removed 8 bases from V and 6 bases from J; junction bases left unmatched: 10. The CDR3 nucleotides are TGTGCCAGCGCCCCCCTAGCGGGGGTACCCAATGAGCAGTTCTTC. Translating gives CASAPLAGVPNEQFF.

This clone came up a few times. The chain couples TRBV7-2 to TRBJ2-1; D is perhaps TRBD1 (6 bases). The CDR3 contains 16 residues. CDR1 is SGHTA and CDR2 is FQGNSA in the germline V gene. V was cut by 1 base and J by 9 bases, with 19 bases left in between. CDR3 region: CASSLVYRELVGEQFF. The CDR3 region has the DNA TGTGCCAGCAGCTTAGTGTACAGGGAGTTGGTCGGTGAGCAGTTCTTC.

The J gene is TRBJ1-4, the V gene TRBV9; D call uncertain. The CDR3 spans 14 residues. V shed 3 bases and J shed 8 bases, with 14 bases lying between them. CDR1 and CDR2 from the germline V gene are SGDLS and YYNGEE. CDR3 region: CASSGGDPGEKLFF. The DNA of the CDR3 is TGTGCCAGCAGCGGTGGGGATCCCGGGGAAAAACTGTTTTTT.